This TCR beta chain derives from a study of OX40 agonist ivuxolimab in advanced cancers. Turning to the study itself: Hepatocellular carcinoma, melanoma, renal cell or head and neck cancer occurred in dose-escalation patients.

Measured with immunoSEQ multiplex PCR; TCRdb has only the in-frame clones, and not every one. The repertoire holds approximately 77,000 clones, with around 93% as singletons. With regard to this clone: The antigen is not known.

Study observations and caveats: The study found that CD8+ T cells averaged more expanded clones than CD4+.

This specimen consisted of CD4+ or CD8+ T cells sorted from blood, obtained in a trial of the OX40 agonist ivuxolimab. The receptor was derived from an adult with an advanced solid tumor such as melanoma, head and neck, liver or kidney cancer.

Written as DNA, the CDR3 is TGTGCCAGCAGCTTGATGGAGGGTCAGCTACGTAACCCGAATCAGCCCCAGCATTTT. It encodes CASSLMEGQLRNPNQPQHF. V gene TRBV5-6 combines with J gene TRBJ1-5; D is unclear. The CDR3 consists of 19 residues. The V end was cut by 1 base, the J end by 4 bases, with 24 bases between. Germline loops: CDR1 SGHDT, CDR2 YYEEEE.